The 21 T cell receptor beta chains in this list originate from one sample, sequenced in a study of T-cell reconstitution after alpha-beta-depleted transplantation in children. The authors prepared the TCRbeta library with unique molecular identifiers. TCRdb independently ran MiXCR on the PCR reads; one entry per CDR3 protein. In the table there are about 360,000 distinct CDR3 sequences, 10% to 15% of which are singletons. The sequencing used PBMCs, collected from the stem cell graft. Receptor source: a human donor who donated a stem cell graft to a child with Fanconi anemia.

There are a few counts of this clonotype. This chain joins TRBV28 and TRBJ2-1; D not resolved. This CDR3 region has 16 residues. Germline V gene sequence: CDR1 MDHEN, CDR2 SYDVKM. V lost 8 bases and J lost 5, with 22 bases in between. The CDR3 region is CASLTRLLLRDNEQFF. Written as DNA, the CDR3 is TGTGCCAGCCTAACTCGACTCCTTCTTAGGGACAATGAGCAGTTCTTC.

The chain employs TRBV11-2 and TRBJ1-1, with 9 bases that match TRBD1. V gave up 5 bases and J gave up 5 bases; unmatched junction bases: 9. Looked up from germline, CDR1 is SGHAT and CDR2 is FQNNGV. The CDR3 consists of 15 residues. CDR3 coding DNA: TGTGCCAGCAGCATCCGAGGGACAGGGCAGACTGAAGCTTTCTTT. Protein sequence: CASSIRGTGQTEAFF.

In its sample, this clonotype was seen many times. This rearrangement joins TRBV5-1 to TRBJ1-2; the D is unclear. CDR3 length: 14 amino acids. Trimming removed 0 bases at V and 0 bases at J, with 6 bases between. Germline CDR1 SGHRS, CDR2 YFSETQ. CDR3 sequence reads: CASSLEPSNYGYTF. The CDR3, as DNA: TGCGCCAGCAGCTTGGAACCCTCTAACTATGGCTACACCTTC.

The table lists this clonotype with many counts. The chain joins TRBV12-3 or TRBV12-4 to TRBJ1-1, with D possibly TRBD1 on 5 matching bases. The CDR3 is made up of 13 amino acids. Trimming took 4 bases from V and 0 from J, leaving 6 bases between them. In DNA form, the CDR3 reads TGTGCCAGCAGTTGGGGGGTGAACACTGAAGCTTTCTTT. Amino acids: CASSWGVNTEAFF.

The rearrangement links TRBV7-3 to TRBJ1-1; D ambiguous. The CDR3 is 14 residues long. Per germline, CDR1 SGHTA and CDR2 FQGTGA. Trimming stripped 8 bases from V and 2 bases from J, with 15 bases between. The CDR3 spells CASRKDWGNTEAFF. CDR3 coding DNA: TGTGCCAGCCGTAAGGACTGGGGAAACACTGAAGCTTTCTTT.

This chain links TRBV6-2 or TRBV6-3 with TRBJ2-5; D is perhaps TRBD2 (6 bases). Trimming took 6 bases from V and 5 from J, leaving 10 bases between them. Germline CDR1 reads MNHEY; CDR2 reads SVGEGT. The CDR3 is 12 residues long. CDR3 residues: CASRGDWETQYF. CDR3 nucleotide sequence: TGTGCCAGCAGAGGGGACTGGGAGACCCAGTACTTC.

This clonotype was seen a handful of times. CDR3 in amino acids: CASSVTTLPLNTEAFF. The CDR3 DNA reads TGTGCCAGTAGTGTTACGACACTTCCCCTGAACACTGAAGCTTTCTTT. This chain connects TRBV19 to TRBJ1-1; D call uncertain. Germline V gives CDR1 LNHDA, CDR2 SQIVND (reference sequence). This CDR3 is 16 amino acids long. Trimming took 5 bases from V and 0 from J, leaving 16 bases between them.

This chain connects TRBV5-6 to TRBJ1-5, with D possibly TRBD1 on 5 matching bases. Germline lookup yields CDR1 SGHDT and CDR2 YYEEEE. The CDR3 is made up of 13 amino acids. The V and J ends lost 0 bases and 9 bases respectively, with 10 bases between them. The CDR3 DNA is TGTGCCAGCAGCTTGGGGGGCGGTGGGCCCCAGCATTTT. This sequence encodes CASSLGGGGPQHF.

This clonotype was counted only a few times. The chain recombines TRBV5-6 with TRBJ1-5, with D unclear. CDR1 is SGHDT, CDR2 YYEEEE, per germline. CDR3 length: 15 amino acids. V dropped 1 base and J dropped 2 bases, with 10 bases sitting between them. CDR3 loop: CASSLSRPGNQPQHF. CDR3 DNA sequence: TGTGCCAGCAGCTTGTCTCGTCCCGGCAATCAGCCCCAGCATTTT.

In its sample, this clonotype was seen many times. The chain is built from TRBV6-5 and TRBJ2-4; 10 positions agree with TRBD1. Per the germline V gene, CDR1 is MNHEY and CDR2 is SVGAGI. V trimming: 2 bases; J trimming: 0 bases; junction bases outside the gene matches: 4. The length of the CDR3 is 17 residues. CDR3 region: CASSYLGQGLAKNIQYF. The DNA for the CDR3 is TGTGCCAGCAGTTACCTGGGACAGGGGTTAGCCAAAAACATTCAGTACTTC.

This clonotype has only a few counts. The chain recombines TRBV7-9 with TRBJ2-3; D is unclear. There are 15 residues in the CDR3. Germline V gene data show CDR1 as SEHNR and CDR2 as FQNEAQ (reference sequence). Between the trimmed V and J ends, which lost 3 bases and 4 bases, there was a span of 14 bases. Here the CDR3 reads CASSFQTSRADTQYF. The CDR3 DNA is TGTGCCAGCAGCTTTCAAACCAGTCGGGCAGATACGCAGTATTTT.

This clonotype appeared many times. The V call is TRBV7-6, the J call TRBJ2-3; unclear D gene. The CDR3 loop spans 16 amino acids. Germline CDR1 is SGHVS and CDR2 is FNYEAQ. Trimming took off 5 bases at V and 2 bases at J, with 17 bases between the two ends. The CDR3 loop reads CASSLTTDTFTDTQYF. The CDR3 DNA follows: TGTGCCAGCAGCCTCACAACCGACACGTTCACAGATACGCAGTATTTT.

This clonotype was counted at least ten times. J is TRBJ2-7 and V is TRBV5-1; 7 bases agree with TRBD1. The CDR3 sequence is 13 residues long. Germline CDR1 reads SGHRS; CDR2 reads YFSETQ. V dropped 4 bases and J dropped 2; count of bases not matched to a gene: 3. In DNA form, the CDR3 reads TGCGCCAGCAGCCGGGACAGCGCCTACGAGCAGTACTTC. Protein product: CASSRDSAYEQYF. Full variable domain (outside the CDR3, taken from reference TRBV5-1 and TRBJ2-7): KAGVTQTPRYLIKTRGQQVTLSCSPISGHRSVSWYQQTPGQGLQFLFEYFSETQRNKGNFPGRFSGRQFSNSRSEMNVSTLELGDSALYLCASSRDSAYEQYFGPGTRLTVT.

The rearrangement joins TRBV29-1 to TRBJ2-1; 7 bases match TRBD1. This CDR3 spans 15 amino acids. CDR1 SQVTM and CDR2 ANQGSEA come from the germline V gene. Trimming cost V 4 bases and J 6 bases; bases outside gene matches: 12. CDR3 region: CSVVSPGQNSNEQFF. The CDR3 DNA is TGCAGCGTTGTCTCTCCGGGACAGAACAGCAATGAGCAGTTCTTC.

The V gene is TRBV20-1, the J gene TRBJ1-5; D not resolved. V lost 0 bases and J 0 bases, leaving 9 bases between the germline ends. CDR1 and CDR2 (germline): DFQATT, SNEGSKA (reference sequence). The CDR3 runs 15 residues. DNA of the CDR3: TGCAGTGCTAGAGACCGAGTAGTTAGCAATCAGCCCCAGCATTTT. Protein: CSARDRVVSNQPQHF.

The chain uses TRBV20-1 and TRBJ2-5; no reliable D call. V was cut by 6 bases and J by 5 bases, with 13 bases left in between. This CDR3 region has 12 residues. CDR1 and CDR2 (germline): DFQATT, SNEGSKA (reference sequence). The CDR3 spells CSARELGETQYF. CDR3 bases: TGCAGTGCCCGCGAACTGGGTGAGACCCAGTACTTC.

This clonotype turned up a few times. V gene TRBV6-2 or TRBV6-3 combines with J gene TRBJ1-1; 7 bases line up with TRBD1. CDR1 MNHEY and CDR2 SVGEGT come from the germline V gene. The V and J ends lost 6 bases and 4 bases, in that order; junction bases with no gene match: 2. The CDR3 contains 12 residues. The chain's CDR3 is CASRTGPTEAFF. Here the CDR3 DNA reads TGTGCCAGCAGGACAGGGCCCACTGAAGCTTTCTTT.

The chain recombines TRBV14 with TRBJ2-1, with TRBD2 identical over 9 bases. Germline loops: CDR1 SGHDN, CDR2 FVKESK. V was clipped by 1 base and J by 0 bases; unmatched bases: 4. This CDR3 comprises 17 residues. The CDR3 region is CASSQVLAGYSYNEQFF. In nucleotides, the CDR3 is TGTGCCAGCAGCCAAGTCCTAGCGGGGTACTCCTACAATGAGCAGTTCTTC.

At least ten counts were recorded for this clonotype. The gene calls are TRBV29-1 and TRBJ1-2; possible D gene TRBD1, 5 bases. CDR3 size: 12 residues. Germline V CDR1 and CDR2: SQVTM, ANQGSEA. V lost 1 base to trimming and J lost 7 bases, with 10 bases between them. The DNA for the CDR3 is TGCAGCGTTGAAGCGGGGCCCGGTGGCTACACCTTC. Amino acid sequence: CSVEAGPGGYTF.

Many counts were recorded for this clonotype. This chain uses TRBV11-2 with TRBJ2-1; D is undetermined. The V end lost 0 bases, the J end lost 5 bases, and 8 bases lay between the germline ends. This CDR3 is built from 14 residues. Germline values: CDR1 SGHAT, CDR2 FQNNGV. CDR3 DNA sequence: TGTGCCAGCAGCTTAGAATCGGAGAACAATGAGCAGTTCTTC. Its translation: CASSLESENNEQFF.

The chain recombines TRBV10-2 with TRBJ2-7; D gene unclear. The CDR3 runs to 13 residues. V lost 4 bases and J 3 bases, leaving 10 bases between the germline ends. CDR1 is WSHSY and CDR2 is SAAADI in the germline V gene. The CDR3 here is CASSAAVYYEQYV. The CDR3 coding sequence is TGCGCCAGCAGTGCGGCGGTCTACTACGAGCAGTACGTC.